Listed below are T cell receptor beta chains from one sample, sequenced in a study of blood T cell repertoires in COVID-19. Sequenced by immunoSEQ multiplex PCR; TCRdb stores in-frame clones only, minus some. Here the sample spans about 190,000 clones, approximately 84% being singletons. Source material: PBMCs or T cells enriched from blood (not recorded which). These receptors all stem from a woman aged 25 to 39 who had recovered from COVID-19. Each CDR3 is given with its conserved first and last residue. A D gene is named only where the DNA matches it firmly.

j_call | v_call | d_call | cdr3_aa | cdr3_nt
TRBJ1-1 | TRBV6-5 | . | CASSSGLLPNTEAFF | TGTGCCAGCAGTTCCGGACTTCTCCCGAACACTGAAGCTTTCTTT
TRBJ2-6 | TRBV24-1 | . | CATSDWAHGAGANVLTF | TGTGCCACCAGTGATTGGGCGCACGGGGCTGGGGCCAACGTCCTGACTTTC
TRBJ1-4 | TRBV29-1 | TRBD1 | CSVGIGQGEKLFF | TGCAGCGTTGGGATAGGACAGGGCGAAAAACTGTTTTTT
TRBJ1-4 | TRBV2 | . | CASSDQGNLRGKLFF | TGTGCCAGCAGCGATCAGGGTAACCTTCGAGGAAAACTGTTTTTT
TRBJ1-1 | TRBV5-5 | TRBD1 | CASSPHREGAIFLMNTEAFF | TGTGCCAGCAGCCCTCATCGTGAGGGGGCGATTTTCCTCATGAACACTGAAGCTTTCTTT
TRBJ2-1 | TRBV11-2 | TRBD2 | CASSLVGLAGLSSYNEQFF | TGTGCCAGCAGCTTAGTAGGGCTAGCGGGGTTAAGCTCCTACAATGAGCAGTTCTTC
TRBJ1-2 | TRBV7-9 | . | CASTWSGQKGGGYTF | TGTGCCAGCACGTGGTCCGGACAGAAGGGCGGTGGCTACACCTTC
TRBJ1-1 | TRBV12-3/TRBV12-4 | . | CASSLGGSGEAFF | TGTGCCAGCAGTTTAGGAGGGTCTGGTGAAGCTTTCTTT
TRBJ1-4 | TRBV15 | . | CATSRDQGNEKLFF | TGTGCCACCAGCAGAGATCAGGGAAATGAAAAACTGTTTTTT
TRBJ2-1 | TRBV2 | TRBD2 | CAIPTSGGGREQFF | TGTGCCATCCCGACTAGCGGGGGGGGAAGAGAGCAGTTCTTC
TRBJ1-1 | TRBV4-1 | TRBD1 | CASSHLQGGAFF | TGCGCCAGCAGCCATTTGCAGGGGGGCGCTTTCTTT